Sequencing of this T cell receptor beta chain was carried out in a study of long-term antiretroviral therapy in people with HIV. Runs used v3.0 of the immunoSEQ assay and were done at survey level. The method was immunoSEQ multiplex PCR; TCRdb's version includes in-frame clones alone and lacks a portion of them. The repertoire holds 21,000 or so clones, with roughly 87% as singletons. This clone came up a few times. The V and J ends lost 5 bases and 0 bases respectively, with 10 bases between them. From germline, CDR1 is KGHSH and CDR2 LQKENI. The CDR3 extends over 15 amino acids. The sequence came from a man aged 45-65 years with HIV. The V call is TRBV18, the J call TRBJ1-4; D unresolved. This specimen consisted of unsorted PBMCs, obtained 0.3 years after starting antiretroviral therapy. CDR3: CASSKRLATNEKLFF. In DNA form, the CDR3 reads TGTGCCAGCTCAAAAAGGCTTGCAACTAATGAAAAACTGTTTTTT.